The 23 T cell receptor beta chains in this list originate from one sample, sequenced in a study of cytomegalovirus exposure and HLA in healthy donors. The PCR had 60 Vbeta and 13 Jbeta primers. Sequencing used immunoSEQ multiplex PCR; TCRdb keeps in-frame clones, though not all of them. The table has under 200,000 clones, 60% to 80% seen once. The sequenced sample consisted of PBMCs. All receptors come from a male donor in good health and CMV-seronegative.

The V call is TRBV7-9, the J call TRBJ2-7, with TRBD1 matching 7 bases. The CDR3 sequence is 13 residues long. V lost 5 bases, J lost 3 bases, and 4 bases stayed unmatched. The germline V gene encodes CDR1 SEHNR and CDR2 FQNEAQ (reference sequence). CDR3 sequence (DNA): TGTGCCAGCAGCCGGACAGGTTACTACGAGCAGTACTTC. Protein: CASSRTGYYEQYF.

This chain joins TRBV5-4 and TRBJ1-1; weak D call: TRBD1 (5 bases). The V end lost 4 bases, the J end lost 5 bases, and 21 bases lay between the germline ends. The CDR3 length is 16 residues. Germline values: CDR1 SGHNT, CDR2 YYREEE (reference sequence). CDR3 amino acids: CASSPLMRGRRTEAFF. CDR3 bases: TGTGCCAGCAGCCCGTTGATGCGGGGGAGAAGAACTGAAGCTTTCTTT.

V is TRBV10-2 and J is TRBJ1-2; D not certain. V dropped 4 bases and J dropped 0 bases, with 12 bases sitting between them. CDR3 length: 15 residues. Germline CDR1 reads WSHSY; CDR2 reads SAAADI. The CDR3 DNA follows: TGCGCCAGCAGTGTCCAACCTGGAGCTAACTATGGCTACACCTTC. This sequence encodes CASSVQPGANYGYTF.

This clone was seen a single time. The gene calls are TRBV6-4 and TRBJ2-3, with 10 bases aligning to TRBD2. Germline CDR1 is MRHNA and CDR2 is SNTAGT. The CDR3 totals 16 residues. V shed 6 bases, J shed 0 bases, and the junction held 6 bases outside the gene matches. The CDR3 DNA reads TGTGCCAGCAGCCTTACTAGCGGGGCTAGCACAGATACGCAGTATTTT. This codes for CASSLTSGASTDTQYF.

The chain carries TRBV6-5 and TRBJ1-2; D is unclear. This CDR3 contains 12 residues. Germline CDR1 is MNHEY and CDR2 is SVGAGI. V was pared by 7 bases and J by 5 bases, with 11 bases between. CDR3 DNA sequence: TGTGCCAGCACCCGGTTCGGGTATGGCTACACCTTC. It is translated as CASTRFGYGYTF.

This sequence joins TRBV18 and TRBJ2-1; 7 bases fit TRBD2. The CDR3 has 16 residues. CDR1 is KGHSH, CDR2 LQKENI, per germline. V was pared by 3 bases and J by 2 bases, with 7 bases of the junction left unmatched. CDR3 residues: CASSPQGLAAYNEQFF. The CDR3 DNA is TGTGCCAGCTCACCCCAAGGGCTAGCGGCCTACAATGAGCAGTTCTTC.

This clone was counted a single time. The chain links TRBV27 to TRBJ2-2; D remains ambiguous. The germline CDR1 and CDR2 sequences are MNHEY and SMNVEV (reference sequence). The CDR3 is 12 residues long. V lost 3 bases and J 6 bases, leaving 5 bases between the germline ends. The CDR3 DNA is TGTGCCAGCAGTTTCATGTCCGGGGAGCTGTTTTTT. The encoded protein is CASSFMSGELFF.

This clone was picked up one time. CDR3 residues: CASSVKGGTFGYTF. The CDR3 region has the DNA TGTGCCAGCAGTGTTAAGGGAGGGACCTTTGGCTACACCTTC. The chain carries TRBV2 and TRBJ1-2; possibly TRBD1 for D (5 bases). V was pared by 4 bases and J by 7 bases, with 16 bases between. Germline V CDR1 and CDR2: SNHLY, FYNNEI. The CDR3 runs to 14 residues.

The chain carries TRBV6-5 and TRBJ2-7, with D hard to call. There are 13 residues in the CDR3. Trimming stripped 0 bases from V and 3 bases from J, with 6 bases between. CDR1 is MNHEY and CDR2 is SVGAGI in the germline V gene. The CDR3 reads CASSYSYSYEQYF. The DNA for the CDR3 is TGTGCCAGCAGTTACTCGTACAGCTACGAGCAGTACTTC.

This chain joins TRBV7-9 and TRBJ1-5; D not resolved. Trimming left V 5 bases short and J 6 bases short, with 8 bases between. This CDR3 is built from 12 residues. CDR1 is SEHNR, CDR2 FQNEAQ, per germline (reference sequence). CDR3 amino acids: CASSPLSQPQHF. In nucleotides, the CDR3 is TGTGCCAGCAGCCCCCTGAGTCAGCCCCAGCATTTT.

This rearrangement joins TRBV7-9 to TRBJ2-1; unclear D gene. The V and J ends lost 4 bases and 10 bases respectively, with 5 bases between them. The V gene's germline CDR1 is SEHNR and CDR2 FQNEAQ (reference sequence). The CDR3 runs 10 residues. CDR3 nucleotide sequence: TGTGCCAGCAGCTCGCGGGAGCAGTTCTTC. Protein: CASSSREQFF.

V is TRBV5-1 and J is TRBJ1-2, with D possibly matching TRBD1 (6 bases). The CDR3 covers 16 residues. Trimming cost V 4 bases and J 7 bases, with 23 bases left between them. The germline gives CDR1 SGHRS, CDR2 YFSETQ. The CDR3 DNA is TGCGCCAGCAGCCCTCGGTTGGGGGGGCATGTCTCTGGCTACACCTTC. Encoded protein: CASSPRLGGHVSGYTF.

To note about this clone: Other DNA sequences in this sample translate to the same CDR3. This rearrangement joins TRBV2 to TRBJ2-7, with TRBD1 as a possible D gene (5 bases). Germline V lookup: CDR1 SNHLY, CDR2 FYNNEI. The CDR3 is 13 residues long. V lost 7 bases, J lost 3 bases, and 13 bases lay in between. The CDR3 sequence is CASKRDSGYEQYF. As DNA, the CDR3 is TGTGCCAGCAAGAGAGACAGTGGCTACGAGCAGTACTTC. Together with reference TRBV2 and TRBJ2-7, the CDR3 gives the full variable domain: EPEVTQTPSHQVTQMGQEVILRCVPISNHLYFYWYRQILGQKVEFLVSFYNNEISEKSEIFDDQFSVERPDGSNFTLKIRSTKLEDSAMYFCASKRDSGYEQYFGPGTRLTVT.

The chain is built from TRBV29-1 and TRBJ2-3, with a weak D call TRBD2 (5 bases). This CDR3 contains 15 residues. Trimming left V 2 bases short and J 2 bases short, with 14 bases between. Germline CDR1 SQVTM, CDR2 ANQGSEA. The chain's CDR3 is CSVERLALNTDTQYF. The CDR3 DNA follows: TGCAGCGTTGAACGCCTAGCTTTGAACACAGATACGCAGTATTTT.

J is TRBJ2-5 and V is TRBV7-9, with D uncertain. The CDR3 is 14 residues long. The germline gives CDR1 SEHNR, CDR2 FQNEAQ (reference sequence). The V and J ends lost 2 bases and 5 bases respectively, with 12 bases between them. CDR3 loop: CASSLPPQRETQYF. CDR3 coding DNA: TGTGCCAGCAGCTTACCCCCTCAGAGGGAGACCCAGTACTTC. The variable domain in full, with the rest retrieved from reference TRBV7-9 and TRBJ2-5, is DTGVSQNPRHKITKRGQNVTFRCDPISEHNRLYWYRQTLGQGPEFLTYFQNEAQLEKSRLLSDRFSAERPKGSFSTLEIQRTEQGDSAMYLCASSLPPQRETQYFGPGTRLLVL.

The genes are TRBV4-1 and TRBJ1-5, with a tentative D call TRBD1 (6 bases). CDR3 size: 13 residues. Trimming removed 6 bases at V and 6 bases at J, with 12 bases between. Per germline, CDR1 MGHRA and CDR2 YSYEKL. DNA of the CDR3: TGCGCCAGCAGGAGGGGGGGAAGTCAGCCCCAGCATTTT. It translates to CASRRGGSQPQHF.

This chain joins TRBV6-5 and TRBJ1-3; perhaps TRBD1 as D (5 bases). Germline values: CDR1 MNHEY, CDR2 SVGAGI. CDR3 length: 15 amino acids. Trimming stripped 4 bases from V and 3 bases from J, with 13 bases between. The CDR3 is CASSSFGASGNTIYF. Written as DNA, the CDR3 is TGTGCCAGCAGTTCCTTTGGGGCTAGTGGAAACACCATATATTTT.

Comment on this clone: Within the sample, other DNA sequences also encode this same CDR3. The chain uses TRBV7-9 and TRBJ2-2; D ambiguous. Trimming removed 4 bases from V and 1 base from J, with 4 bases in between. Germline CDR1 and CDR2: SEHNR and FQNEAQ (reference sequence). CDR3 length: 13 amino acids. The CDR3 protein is CASSSKNTGELFF. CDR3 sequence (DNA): TGTGCCAGCAGCTCTAAGAACACCGGGGAGCTGTTTTTT.

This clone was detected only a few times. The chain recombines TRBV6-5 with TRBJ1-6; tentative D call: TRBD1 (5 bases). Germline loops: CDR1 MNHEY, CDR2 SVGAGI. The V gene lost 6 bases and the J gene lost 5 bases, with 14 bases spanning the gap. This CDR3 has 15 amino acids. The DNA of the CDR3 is TGTGCCAGCAGGCCCGGGCAGGGAAATAATTCACCCCTCCACTTT. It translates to CASRPGQGNNSPLHF.

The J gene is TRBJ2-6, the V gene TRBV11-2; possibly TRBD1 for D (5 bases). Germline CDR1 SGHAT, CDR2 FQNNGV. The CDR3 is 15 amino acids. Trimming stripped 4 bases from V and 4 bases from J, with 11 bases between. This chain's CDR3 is CASSSQVRGANVLTF. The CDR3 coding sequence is TGTGCCAGCAGCTCACAGGTCCGGGGGGCCAACGTCCTGACTTTC. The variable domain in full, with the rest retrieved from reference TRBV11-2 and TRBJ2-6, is EAGVAQSPRYKIIEKRQSVAFWCNPISGHATLYWYQQILGQGPKLLIQFQNNGVVDDSQLPKDRFSAERLKGVDSTLKIQPAKLEDSAVYLCASSSQVRGANVLTFGAGSRLTVL.

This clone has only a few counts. CDR3 in DNA: TGTGCCAGCAGCTTCCCAGAGCGGTACACTGAAGCTTTCTTT. Translation: CASSFPERYTEAFF. This chain uses TRBV5-4 with TRBJ1-1; D remains unclear. The V gene lost 2 bases and the J gene lost 3 bases, with 11 bases spanning the gap. This CDR3 region has 14 residues. Germline V gives CDR1 SGHNT, CDR2 YYREEE (reference sequence).

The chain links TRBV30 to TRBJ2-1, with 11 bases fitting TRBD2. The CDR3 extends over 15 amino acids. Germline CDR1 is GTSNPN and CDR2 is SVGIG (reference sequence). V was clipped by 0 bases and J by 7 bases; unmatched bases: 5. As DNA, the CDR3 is TGTGCCTGGAGTGTAAAGGCTAGCGGGAGGAATGAGCAGTTCTTC. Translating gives CAWSVKASGRNEQFF.

The chain's CDR3 is CASSTRQQGGHTEAFF. In DNA, the CDR3 is TGTGCCAGCAGCACAAGACAACAGGGGGGACACACTGAAGCTTTCTTT. J is TRBJ1-1 and V is TRBV9, with 8 bases aligning to TRBD1. This CDR3 is 16 amino acids long. V was pared by 4 bases and J by 3 bases, with 11 bases of the junction left unmatched. The germline gives CDR1 SGDLS, CDR2 YYNGEE.